Below are 25 T cell receptor beta chains sequenced from a single sample in a study of T-cell reconstitution after alpha-beta-depleted transplantation in children. During its preparation, the TCRbeta library received unique molecular identifiers. TCRdb processed the PCR reads anew with MiXCR; each CDR3 protein has one entry. This table holds about 1,000,000 distinct CDR3 sequences, 25% to 35% found once. Sequencing was performed on PBMCs, mostly from graft donor cells, taken 360 days after TCRalphabeta/CD19-depleted stem cell transplant. These receptors were taken from a boy younger than two who had a stem cell transplant for SCID, so the T cells may come from the graft donor.

The rearrangement links TRBV4-2 to TRBJ2-1; TRBD2 aligns across 8 bases. The CDR3 covers 16 residues. J lost 2 bases, V lost 3 bases, and 6 bases had no gene match. The V gene's germline CDR1 is LGHNA and CDR2 YNFKEQ. DNA for the CDR3: TGTGCCAGCAGCCAGGGCGGGGGGCCGACCTACAATGAGCAGTTCTTC. It yields the protein CASSQGGGPTYNEQFF.

The gene calls are TRBV12-3 or TRBV12-4 and TRBJ1-1, with no clear D. The CDR3 consists of 14 residues. Trimming removed 6 bases from V and 5 bases from J, with 16 bases in between. The CDR3 sequence: CASSTQETGTEAFF. For the CDR3, the DNA is TGTGCCAGCAGCACCCAGGAGACGGGGACTGAAGCTTTCTTT.

The sample holds one count of this clonotype. The rearrangement joins TRBV5-1 to TRBJ2-1, with a tentative D call TRBD1 (6 bases). The CDR3 runs to 11 residues. Looked up from germline, CDR1 is SGHRS and CDR2 is YFSETQ. The V gene lost 3 bases and the J gene lost 12 bases, with 10 bases spanning the gap. CDR3 nucleotides: TGCGCCAGCAGCTCCCTAGGGGGGCAGTTCTTC. This sequence encodes CASSSLGGQFF.

The V and J genes are TRBV12-3 or TRBV12-4 and TRBJ1-1, with a possible D match to TRBD1 (5 bases). This CDR3 has 14 amino acids. V lost 2 bases, J lost 5 bases, and 12 bases lay in between. DNA for the CDR3: TGTGCCAGCAGTTTATTTGGCAAGGGGACTGAAGCTTTCTTT. It translates to CASSLFGKGTEAFF.

The table lists this clonotype with many counts. The chain has TRBV27 and TRBJ2-5, with D unresolved. CDR3 length: 14 residues. Germline V lookup: CDR1 MNHEY, CDR2 SMNVEV (reference sequence). V dropped 5 bases and J dropped 1 base, with 11 bases sitting between them. The CDR3 spells CASSPLGSQETQYF. The DNA of the CDR3 is TGTGCCAGCAGTCCCCTAGGCAGCCAAGAGACCCAGTACTTC.

The CDR3 bases are TGTGCCAGCAGCTTAGTGGCTATCAATACGCAGTATTTT. It specifies CASSLVAINTQYF. The V call is TRBV7-6, the J call TRBJ2-3; no firm D call. In germline, CDR1 is SGHVS, CDR2 FNYEAQ. The CDR3 totals 13 residues. V was shortened by 1 base and J by 7 bases, with 9 bases between the two germline ends.

The rearrangement joins TRBV6-5 to TRBJ1-2; D remains ambiguous. This CDR3 comprises 12 residues. Germline loops: CDR1 MNHEY, CDR2 SVGAGI. The V end lost 7 bases, the J end lost 6 bases, and 12 bases lay between the germline ends. CDR3 bases: TGTGCCAGCACCGACCCCAGGCATGGCTACACCTTC. As protein: CASTDPRHGYTF.

The chain joins TRBV3-1 to TRBJ2-3; 10 bases map to TRBD2. J was trimmed by 2 bases and V by 1 base; bases with no gene match: 9. The V gene's germline CDR1 is LGHDT and CDR2 YNNKEL (reference sequence). The length of the CDR3 is 18 residues. The CDR3 region has the DNA TGTGCCAGCAGCCAAGGTAGCGGGGGGACCCTTTTCACAGATACGCAGTATTTT. This codes for CASSQGSGGTLFTDTQYF.

The chain recombines TRBV7-9 with TRBJ2-7; D might be TRBD2 (6 bases). The CDR3 runs 11 residues. Germline CDR1 SEHNR, CDR2 FQNEAQ (reference sequence). With 4 bases removed from V and 5 bases from J, the gap between germline ends came to 6 bases. The CDR3 here is CASSWGDEQYF. CDR3 nucleotide sequence: TGTGCCAGCAGCTGGGGGGACGAGCAGTACTTC.

This clonotype was seen a few times. The chain uses TRBV24-1 and TRBJ2-1; weak D call: TRBD2 (5 bases). Per the germline V gene, CDR1 is KGHDR and CDR2 is SFDVKD. The CDR3 is 14 amino acids. Deletions cut 4 bases from V and 5 bases from J, with 11 bases between. The DNA for the CDR3 is TGTGCCACCAGTGAGCTCACGGGAAACAATGAGCAGTTCTTC. Translated: CATSELTGNNEQFF.

This clonotype was counted only a few times. The chain joins TRBV12-3 or TRBV12-4 to TRBJ2-3; tentatively, D is TRBD1 or TRBD2 (5 bases each). V was cut by 5 bases and J by 4 bases, with 10 bases left in between. There are 13 residues in the CDR3. CDR3 sequence (DNA): TGTGCCAGCAGTCCGGGACCCCCAGATACGCAGTATTTT. Protein product: CASSPGPPDTQYF.

The chain links TRBV12-3 or TRBV12-4 to TRBJ2-5; possible D gene TRBD1, 6 bases. This CDR3 has 13 amino acids. Trimming left V 7 bases short and J 3 bases short, with 12 bases between. CDR3 loop: CASNTNREETQYF. CDR3 bases: TGTGCCAGCAATACAAACAGGGAAGAGACCCAGTACTTC.

This clonotype has more than one count but fewer than ten. A read error may account for a junction end that differs from germline. This chain uses TRBV7-9 with TRBJ2-5, with D unclear. The CDR3 contains 13 residues. In germline, CDR1 is SEHNR, CDR2 FQNEAQ (reference sequence). The CDR3 DNA reads as TGCGCCAGCAGCCCTCCGGCCCAAGAGACCCAGTACTTC. Protein product: CASSPPAQETQYF.

This chain uses TRBV7-9 with TRBJ2-1; TRBD1 is a possible D gene (6 bases). This CDR3 is 16 amino acids long. Looked up from germline, CDR1 is SEHNR and CDR2 is FQNEAQ (reference sequence). The ends were cut back, 7 bases at V and 5 bases at J, with 21 bases in the middle. CDR3 protein: CASTGKQGSVNNEQFF. CDR3 coding DNA: TGTGCCAGCACCGGAAAACAGGGAAGCGTAAACAATGAGCAGTTCTTC.

This clonotype was recorded only once. The J gene is TRBJ2-7, the V gene TRBV2, with D possibly matching TRBD2 (6 bases). The V end was cut by 0 bases, the J end by 8 bases, with 17 bases between. This CDR3 is 15 amino acids long. Per the germline V gene, CDR1 is SNHLY and CDR2 is FYNNEI. In DNA form, the CDR3 reads TGTGCCAGCAGTGAAGCGGGGGGTGGATCCTCTAAGCAGTACTTC. Translation gives CASSEAGGGSSKQYF.

This clonotype was detected a few times. V and J are TRBV12-3 or TRBV12-4 and TRBJ1-1; no clear D. V was shortened by 0 bases and J by 2 bases, with 7 bases between the two germline ends. CDR3 length: 14 residues. The CDR3 sequence: CASSLASVNTEAFF. For the CDR3, the DNA is TGTGCCAGCAGTTTAGCGTCAGTAAACACTGAAGCTTTCTTT.

This clonotype was counted between two and nine times. The chain links TRBV7-6 to TRBJ2-3; 7 nucleotides match TRBD2. Germline V gene lookup returns CDR1 SGHVS and CDR2 FNYEAQ. Trimming cost V 0 bases and J 5 bases; bases outside gene matches: 2. The CDR3 is made up of 14 amino acids. The CDR3 nucleotides read TGTGCCAGCAGCTTAGCGGGGGGGATAGATACGCAGTATTTT. The encoded protein is CASSLAGGIDTQYF.

CDR3: CASSPDKGWGPLHF. In nucleotides, the CDR3 is TGTGCCAGCAGCCCGGACAAGGGCTGGGGGCCCCTCCACTTT. V usage is TRBV12-3 or TRBV12-4 and J usage is TRBJ1-6; possibly TRBD1 for D (5 bases). V lost 6 bases and J 13 bases, leaving 19 bases between the germline ends. This CDR3 has 14 amino acids.

J is TRBJ2-1 and V is TRBV2, with D possibly TRBD1 on 5 matching bases. The CDR3 has 12 residues. Germline values: CDR1 SNHLY, CDR2 FYNNEI. The V end was cut by 6 bases, the J end by 8 bases, with 11 bases between. In DNA form, the CDR3 reads TGTGCCAGCAGGGCCAGGGCGGATGAGCAGTTCTTC. Translating gives CASRARADEQFF.

This clonotype has more than one count but fewer than ten. V is TRBV15 and J is TRBJ2-1, with TRBD2 as a possible D gene (5 bases). CDR1 is LNHNV and CDR2 is YYDKDF in the germline V gene (reference sequence). The CDR3 length is 15 residues. V was shortened by 0 bases and J by 5 bases, with 11 bases between the two germline ends. The CDR3 DNA follows: TGTGCCACCAGCAGAGACGGGAAGGGCCACAATGAGCAGTTCTTC. Translating it yields CATSRDGKGHNEQFF. The full variable domain, completed using reference TRBV15 and TRBJ2-1, is DAMVIQNPRYQVTQFGKPVTLSCSQTLNHNVMYWYQQKSSQAPKLLFHYYDKDFNNEADTPDNFQSRRPNTSFCFLDIRSPGLGDTAMYLCATSRDGKGHNEQFFGPGTRLTVL.

In its sample, this clonotype was seen a few times. V is TRBV11-2 and J is TRBJ2-3; 7 bases align to TRBD1. Losses at the gene ends were 2 bases for V and 1 base for J; bases not matched to a gene: 12. The CDR3 spans 18 residues. Germline values: CDR1 SGHAT, CDR2 FQNNGV. CDR3 in amino acids: CASSLPRTGLWGTDTQYF. Written as DNA, the CDR3 is TGTGCCAGCAGCTTACCAAGGACAGGACTTTGGGGCACAGATACGCAGTATTTT.

This clonotype was counted between two and nine times. The chain has TRBV7-6 and TRBJ2-3; TRBD2 aligns across 8 bases. Germline-derived CDR1 and CDR2 are SGHVS and FNYEAQ. With 4 bases clipped from V and 1 base from J, the junction kept 7 bases outside the gene matches. The CDR3 covers 16 residues. The DNA of the CDR3 is TGTGCCAGCAGCTCCCCGGGTAGCGGGGGCACAGATACGCAGTATTTT. Translation: CASSSPGSGGTDTQYF.

This clonotype turned up a few times. The chain employs TRBV11-2 and TRBJ2-7, with D possibly called TRBD1 or TRBD2 (6 bases each). V lost 5 bases to trimming and J lost 1 base, with 18 bases between them. CDR1 and CDR2 (germline): SGHAT, FQNNGV. This CDR3 contains 16 residues. The CDR3 reads CASSGLSGEDSYEQYF. CDR3 DNA: TGTGCCAGCAGCGGACTTTCAGGGGAGGATTCCTACGAGCAGTACTTC.

The V gene is TRBV7-2, the J gene TRBJ1-1, with a weak D call TRBD1 (6 bases). The CDR3 loop spans 15 amino acids. Germline assignment: CDR1 SGHTA and CDR2 FQGNSA. The germline V and J ends were trimmed by 3 bases and 4 bases, with 15 bases remaining between them. The CDR3 sequence is CASSFRRGGATEAFF. The CDR3 region has the DNA TGTGCCAGCAGCTTTAGAAGAGGGGGGGCCACTGAAGCTTTCTTT.

The genes are TRBV4-1 and TRBJ2-7; D is uncertain. The CDR3 sequence is 15 residues long. The germline V and J ends were trimmed by 3 bases and 3 bases, with 15 bases remaining between them. CDR1 and CDR2 (germline): MGHRA, YSYEKL. The CDR3 loop is CASSHTEELGYEQYF. The CDR3 DNA is TGCGCCAGCAGCCACACCGAAGAACTGGGCTACGAGCAGTACTTC.